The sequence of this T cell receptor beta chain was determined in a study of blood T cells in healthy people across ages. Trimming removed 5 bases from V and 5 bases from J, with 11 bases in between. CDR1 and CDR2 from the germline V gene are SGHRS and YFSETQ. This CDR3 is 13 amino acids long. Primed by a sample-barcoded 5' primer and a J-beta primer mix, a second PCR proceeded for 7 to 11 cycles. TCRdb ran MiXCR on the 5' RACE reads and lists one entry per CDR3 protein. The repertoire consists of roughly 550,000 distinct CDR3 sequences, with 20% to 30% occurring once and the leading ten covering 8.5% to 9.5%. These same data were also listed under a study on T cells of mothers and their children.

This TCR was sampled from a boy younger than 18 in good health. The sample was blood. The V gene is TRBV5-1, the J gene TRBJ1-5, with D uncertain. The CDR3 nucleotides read TGCGCCAGCAGGCTCGACGGAGATCAGCCCCAGCATTTT. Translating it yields CASRLDGDQPQHF.